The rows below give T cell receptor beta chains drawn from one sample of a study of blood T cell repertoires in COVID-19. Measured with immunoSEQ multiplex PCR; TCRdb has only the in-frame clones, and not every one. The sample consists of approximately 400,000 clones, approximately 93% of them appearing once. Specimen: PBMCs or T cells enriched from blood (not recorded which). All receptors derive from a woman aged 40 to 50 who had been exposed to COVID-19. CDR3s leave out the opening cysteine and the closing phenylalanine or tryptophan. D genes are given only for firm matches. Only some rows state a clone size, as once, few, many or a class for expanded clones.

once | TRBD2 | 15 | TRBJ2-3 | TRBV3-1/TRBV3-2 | ASSQIPSGGLTDTQY
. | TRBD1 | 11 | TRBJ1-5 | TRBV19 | ASSGDRYQPQH
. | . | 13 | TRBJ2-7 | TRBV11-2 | ASSLAGRKTGEQY
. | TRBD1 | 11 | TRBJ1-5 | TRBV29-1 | SVQGGRDQPQH
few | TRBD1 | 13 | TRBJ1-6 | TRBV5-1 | ASSTRQGALSPLH
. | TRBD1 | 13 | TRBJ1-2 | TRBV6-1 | ASSEWRTGNGGYT
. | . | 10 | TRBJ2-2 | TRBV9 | ASNAGTGELF
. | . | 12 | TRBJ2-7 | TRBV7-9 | ASSLGRTSYEQY
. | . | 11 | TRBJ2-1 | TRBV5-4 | ASSFPSRNEQF
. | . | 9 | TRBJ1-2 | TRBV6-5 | ASRNRIGYT
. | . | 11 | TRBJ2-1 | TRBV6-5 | ASSYSASSEQF
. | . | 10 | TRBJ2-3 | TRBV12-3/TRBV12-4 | ATKKGLDTQY
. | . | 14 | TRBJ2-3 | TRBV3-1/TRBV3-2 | ASSLYTGSSTDTQY
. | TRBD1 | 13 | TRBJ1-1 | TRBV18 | ASSPPSRGGDEAF
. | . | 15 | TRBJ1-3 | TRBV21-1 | ASSTLGPGLSGNTIY
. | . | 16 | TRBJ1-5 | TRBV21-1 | ASSNRLGTVNSNQPQH
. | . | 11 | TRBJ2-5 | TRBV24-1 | ATSGQLQETQY